The subject of this entry is one T cell receptor beta chain. The source of the sample is a study of blood T cell repertoires in COVID-19. Study context: Collection of acute and convalescent COVID-19 samples took place in the United States, Italy and Spain. In each case, the material was cDNA or gDNA derived from T cells, B-cell-depleted T cells, or PBMCs.

The CDR3 has 18 residues. Per germline, CDR1 SEHNR and CDR2 FQNEAQ (reference sequence). J gave up 1 base and V 1 base, and 8 bases lay outside the gene matches. Original handling: Estimation of nucleated cell counts relied on the amplification of reference gene primers. Method: immunoSEQ multiplex PCR; TCRdb's copy keeps in-frame clones and lacks some. The DNA was the basis for D and trimming; V, J and clone size are from that table. The data contain under 300,000 clones, roughly 89% of them singletons. The sequenced material came from peripheral blood. This clonotype was obtained from a middle-aged woman who had recovered from COVID-19. The chain carries TRBV7-9 and TRBJ2-3, with TRBD2 identical over 10 bases. The CDR3 bases are TGTGCCAGCAGCTTAGGGGTAACAGGACTAGCGGGCACAGATACGCAGTATTTT. Translated: CASSLGVTGLAGTDTQYF.